This TCR beta chain originates from a study of blood T cells in healthy people across ages. Overall study context: About one barcoded beta molecule per two T cells came from capture by template switching.

This clonotype came up a few times. Samples had at least 6.5 million PBMCs isolated from them. Sample-barcoded 5' priming and a J-beta primer mix drove a second PCR of roughly 7 to 11 cycles. TCRdb re-analysed the 5' RACE reads in MiXCR, keeping a single row per CDR3 protein. The data contain some 1.5 million distinct CDR3 sequences, 42% of them seen just once; the ten biggest clones take up 4%. The V and J ends lost 3 bases and 7 bases, in that order; junction bases with no gene match: 6. Germline values: CDR1 LGHNA, CDR2 YSLEER. The CDR3 loop spans 15 amino acids. Sequenced sample: blood. The source of this sequence is a woman aged 18-29 years in good health. This chain uses TRBV4-3 with TRBJ2-2, with 9 bases matching TRBD1. This CDR3 reads CASSQSGDRVGELFF. CDR3 bases: TGCGCCAGCAGCCAGTCAGGGGACAGGGTCGGGGAGCTGTTTTTT.